This T cell receptor beta chain was profiled in a study of OX40 agonist ivuxolimab in advanced cancers. Study at large: Ivuxolimab was administered intravenously to patients at 0.01 to 10 mg/kg every 2 weeks. Dose-escalation patients suffered from hepatocellular carcinoma, melanoma, renal cell or head and neck cancer. General observations from the study: Clonal expansion by week 6 occurred in CD4+ and CD8+ blood T cells (at 0.1 to 3.0 mg/kg). Also showing low normalized T-cell clonal expansion were some of the nonresponders.

Concerning this clone itself: What it binds is unknown.

The germline CDR1 and CDR2 sequences are MNHEY and SMNVEV (reference sequence). This CDR3 spans 13 amino acids. Trimming took 7 bases from V and 7 from J, leaving 16 bases between them. The method was immunoSEQ multiplex PCR; TCRdb's version includes in-frame clones alone and lacks a portion of them. The table includes about 140,000 clones, roughly 91% detected once. The chain has TRBV27 and TRBJ2-5; maybe TRBD2 (6 bases). This receptor was identified in an adult with an advanced solid tumor such as melanoma, head and neck, liver or kidney cancer. Sequences were derived from CD4+ or CD8+ T cells sorted from blood, sampled in a trial of the OX40 agonist ivuxolimab. CDR3 amino acids: CASTAQGAGTQYF. The CDR3 DNA reads as TGTGCCAGCACCGCGCAGGGAGCGGGGACCCAGTACTTC.